Below are 6 T cell receptor beta chains sequenced from a single sample in a study of read filtering for tumor transcriptome and immune sequencing. Molecular barcoded adaptors covering alpha/delta and beta/gamma chains were used on approximately 440 ng RNA. TCRdb itself ran the reads through MiXCR, one entry per CDR3 protein. The sample lists under 25,000 distinct CDR3 sequences, about 13% seen once, with under 75% in the top ten. The sample consisted of a population of CD138-negative cells sorted from bone marrow. The receptors come from a donor at least 40 years old with multiple myeloma.

As for this clonotype: A much more abundant neighbour one base away suggests this may be a read error. The chain couples TRBV7-9 to TRBJ2-4, with D maybe TRBD2 (6 bases). Germline values: CDR1 SEHNR, CDR2 FQNEAQ (reference sequence). The CDR3 covers 15 residues. CDR3 nucleotide sequence: TGTGCCAGCAGCTCAGCCGGGACTCCCAAAAACATTCAGCACTTC. Its translation is CASSSAGTPKNIQHF.

This chain joins TRBV20-1 and TRBJ2-5; 12 nucleotides match TRBD1. Per the germline V gene, CDR1 is DFQATT and CDR2 is SNEGSKA (reference sequence). V shed 5 bases and J 6 bases; nucleotides not matched to a gene: 10. This CDR3 has 15 residues. The DNA for the CDR3 is TGCAGTGCTTGGGACAGGGGGCTTCCTCAAAAGACCCAGTACTTC. Its translation is CSAWDRGLPQKTQYF.

This clonotype was seen ten or more times. The V and J genes are TRBV3-1 and TRBJ2-2; TRBD1 matches at 8 bases. The CDR3 loop spans 15 amino acids. Germline V gene data show CDR1 as LGHDT and CDR2 as YNNKEL (reference sequence). Unmatched junction bases numbered 8, after V lost 4 bases and J lost 7 bases. CDR3 nucleotides: TGTGCCAGCAGCCCTAGGACAGGGCCCAGCGGGGAGCTGTTTTTT. This gives the protein CASSPRTGPSGELFF.

This clonotype has at least ten counts. CDR3 nucleotides: TGTGCCAGCAGCTTATTTGTCGGGAAGTCGGCCACCGGGGAGCTGTTTTTT. Its protein product is CASSLFVGKSATGELFF. The chain combines TRBV11-2 with TRBJ2-2; D perhaps matches TRBD2 (5 bases). With 2 bases removed from V and 4 bases from J, the gap between germline ends came to 17 bases. Germline V CDR1 and CDR2: SGHAT, FQNNGV. The CDR3 spans 17 residues.

This clonotype was seen more than once but under ten times. The CDR3 DNA reads TGTGCCAGCAGCCCACGGGGCGTAGAGACCCAGTACTTC. Translation: CASSPRGVETQYF. V usage is TRBV6-1 and J usage is TRBJ2-5; possibly TRBD1 or TRBD2 for D (5 bases each). The CDR3 length is 13 residues. V shed 6 bases and J shed 4 bases, with 12 bases lying between them. CDR1 and CDR2 (germline): MNHNS, SASEGT.

This clonotype showed up many times. The genes are TRBV29-1 and TRBJ1-1, with 10 bases aligning to TRBD1. V shed 6 bases and J 0 bases; nucleotides not matched to a gene: 4. The CDR3 has 14 amino acids. Germline V gives CDR1 SQVTM, CDR2 ANQGSEA. The CDR3 DNA reads TGCAGCGTCCGGGACAGGGGTATGAACACTGAAGCTTTCTTT. As protein: CSVRDRGMNTEAFF.